This T cell receptor beta chain was profiled in a study of blood T cells in healthy people across ages. Note on this clonotype: Antigen specificity is unknown.

Germline CDR1 is SNHLY and CDR2 is FYNNEI. V was cut by 7 bases and J by 2 bases, with 11 bases left in between. The CDR3 is 13 amino acids. Study-wide results and caveats: Possibly, changes in expanded clonotypes were confounded because donor CMV status was unknown.

The second PCR ran about 7 to 12 cycles with a sample-barcoded 5' primer and J-beta primers. A template-switch adaptor containing 12 random nucleotides labeled each cDNA molecule. TCRdb recomputed calls from the 5' RACE reads with MiXCR, one row per CDR3 protein. The table has about 570,000 distinct CDR3 sequences, approximately 25% seen once; the top ten hold about 18%. V gene TRBV2 combines with J gene TRBJ1-2; tentative D call: TRBD1 (6 bases). The TCR originated in a woman aged 70-85 years in good health. The sample comprised blood. The CDR3 DNA reads TGTGCCAGCAACCTCGACAGGAACTATGGCTACACCTTC. Translated, it gives CASNLDRNYGYTF.